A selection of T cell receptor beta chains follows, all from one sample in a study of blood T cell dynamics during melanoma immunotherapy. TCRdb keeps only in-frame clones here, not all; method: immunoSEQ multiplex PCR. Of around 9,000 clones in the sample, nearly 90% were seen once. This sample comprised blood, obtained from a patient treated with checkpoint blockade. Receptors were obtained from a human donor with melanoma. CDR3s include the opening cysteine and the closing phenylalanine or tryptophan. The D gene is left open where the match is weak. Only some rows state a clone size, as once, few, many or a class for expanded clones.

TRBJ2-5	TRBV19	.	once	TGTGCCAGTAGTACCCAGAAGGGAGTCCAAGAGACCCAGTACTTC	CASSTQKGVQETQYF
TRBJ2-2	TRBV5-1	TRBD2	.	TGCGCCAGCAGCTTGGCCCCTAGCGGGAGTGGGGCCGGGGAGCTGTTTTTT	CASSLAPSGSGAGELFF
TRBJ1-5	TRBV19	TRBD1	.	TGTGCCAGTAGTATTTCCGGACAGGGGCAACCGGCCCAGCATTTT	CASSISGQGQPAQHF
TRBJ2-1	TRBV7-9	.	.	TGTGCCAGCAGCTTAGCCCGGACGGATTACAATGAGCAGTTCTTC	CASSLARTDYNEQFF
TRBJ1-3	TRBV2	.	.	TGTGCCAGCAGGAGGGAGACGAGCTCTGGAAACACCATATATTTT	CASRRETSSGNTIYF
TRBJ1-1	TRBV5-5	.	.	TGTGCCAGCAGCTTGGACAGGGACACTGAAGCTTTCTTT	CASSLDRDTEAFF
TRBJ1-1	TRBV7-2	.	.	TGTGCCAGCAGCCAAGAAAAAACTCCGAACACTGAAGCTTTCTTT	CASSQEKTPNTEAFF
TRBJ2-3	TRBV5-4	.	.	TGTGCCAGCAGCACCGACAGGTCCCCACTCGGCACAGATACGCAGTATTTT	CASSTDRSPLGTDTQYF
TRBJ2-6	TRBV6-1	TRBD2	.	TGTGCCAGCAGTGACGGGGGGGCTGGGGCCAACGTCCTGACTTTC	CASSDGGAGANVLTF
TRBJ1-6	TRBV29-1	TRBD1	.	TGCAGCGGCACCAGGGGGCTGAATTCACCCCTCCACTTT	CSGTRGLNSPLHF
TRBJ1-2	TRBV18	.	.	TGTGCCAGCTCACCAGACAGCAACTATGGCTACACCTTC	CASSPDSNYGYTF
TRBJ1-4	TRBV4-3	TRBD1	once	TGCGCCAGCAGCCAAGATCTAAGGGGGCTGGCTGAAAAACTGTTTTTT	CASSQDLRGLAEKLFF
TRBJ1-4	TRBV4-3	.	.	TGCGCCAGCAGCTGGCAGAGGGGCGAAACTAATGAAAAACTGTTTTTT	CASSWQRGETNEKLFF
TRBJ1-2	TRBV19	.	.	TGTGCCTCCCGGGAGTATGGCTACACCTTC	CASREYGYTF
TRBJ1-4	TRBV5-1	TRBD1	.	TGCGCCAGCCAACCGGGACAGGGATTTGAAAAACTGTTTTTT	CASQPGQGFEKLFF
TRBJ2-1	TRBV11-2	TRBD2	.	TGTGCCAGCAGCTCCGGGACTAGCGGGGAGTACAATGAGCAGTTCTTC	CASSSGTSGEYNEQFF
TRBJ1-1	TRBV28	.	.	TGTGCCAGCAGTTTCCAGGGGTTTAACACTGAAGCTTTCTTT	CASSFQGFNTEAFF
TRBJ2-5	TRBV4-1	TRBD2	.	TGCGCCAGCAGCCAGAGGGAGCGGGAGCTAGAGACCCAGTACTTC	CASSQRERELETQYF
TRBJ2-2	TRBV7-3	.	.	TGCGCCAGCAGCCAAGACAGCAGGGGTCCCGGGGAGCTGTTTTTT	CASSQDSRGPGELFF
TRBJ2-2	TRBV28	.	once	TGTGCCAGCAGGGAGCGTGGGGGTTACACCGGGGAGCTGTTTTTT	CASRERGGYTGELFF
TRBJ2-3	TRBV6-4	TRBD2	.	TGTGCCAGCAGTGGACTAGCGGGGAGCACAGATACGCAGTATTTT	CASSGLAGSTDTQYF
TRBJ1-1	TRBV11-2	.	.	TGTGCCAGCAGCTTACTGGCAGCCAGCGTTAACACTGAAGCTTTCTTT	CASSLLAASVNTEAFF
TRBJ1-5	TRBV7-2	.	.	TGTGCCAGCAGGGACGGGGAGTTTGGGCCCCAGCATTTT	CASRDGEFGPQHF
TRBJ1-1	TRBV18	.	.	TGTGCCAGCTCACCACGGCAGGGGAACACTGAAGCTTTCTTT	CASSPRQGNTEAFF
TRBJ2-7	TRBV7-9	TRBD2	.	TGTGCCAGCAGCTTCAGCGGGAGGGTCCCCTACGAGCAGTACTTC	CASSFSGRVPYEQYF
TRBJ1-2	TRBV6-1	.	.	TGTGCCAGCAGTGAAGCGCATGGGGGAGGCGGCTACACCTTC	CASSEAHGGGGYTF
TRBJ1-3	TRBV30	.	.	TGTGCCTGGAGAGAGGGGGGAACTGGAAACACCATATATTTT	CAWREGGTGNTIYF
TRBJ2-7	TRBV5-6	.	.	TGTGCCAGCAGCTTAGTCCAAATTGGCGGCACGACCTACGAGCAGTACTTC	CASSLVQIGGTTYEQYF
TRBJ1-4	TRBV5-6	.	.	TGTGCCAGCAGCTTGGTCAGAACTAATGAAAAACTGTTTTTT	CASSLVRTNEKLFF
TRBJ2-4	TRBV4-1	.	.	TGCGCCAGCAGCCAAGACCTGGGGGGGCCGTGGGACATTCAGTACTTC	CASSQDLGGPWDIQYF
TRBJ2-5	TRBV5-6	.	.	TGTGCCAGCAGCTTGGGTGCGGCCCAGTACTTC	CASSLGAAQYF
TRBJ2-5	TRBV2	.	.	TGTGCCAGCAGGGCTGGTCGCAGTATGGAGACCCAGTACTTC	CASRAGRSMETQYF
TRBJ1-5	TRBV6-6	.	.	TGTGCCAGCAGTTCTGAAAGGGTCCATCAGCCCCAGCATTTT	CASSSERVHQPQHF
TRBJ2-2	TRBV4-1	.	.	TGCGCCAGCAGCCAGCCGTATAGGGGGGGGCCGAACACCGGGGAGCTGTTTTTT	CASSQPYRGGPNTGELFF
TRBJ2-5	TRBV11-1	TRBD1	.	TGTGCCAGCAGCCGCCCGGGACAGGGGATTAGGGAGCAGTACTTC	CASSRPGQGIREQYF
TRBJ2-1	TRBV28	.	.	TGTGCCAGCAGCTTTAAAACAGGGTCCTACAATGAGCAGTTCTTC	CASSFKTGSYNEQFF
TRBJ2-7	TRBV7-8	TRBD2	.	TGTGCCAGCAGCCCAGAGACTGGGAGGGGAGGGGTCCACGAGCAGTACTTC	CASSPETGRGGVHEQYF
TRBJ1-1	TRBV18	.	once	TGTGCCAGCACGACGGGGGGCGGCACTGAAGCTTTCTTT	CASTTGGGTEAFF
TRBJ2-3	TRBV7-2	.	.	TGTGCCAGCAGCCTCGGGACTCTTCGCACAGATACGCAGTATTTT	CASSLGTLRTDTQYF
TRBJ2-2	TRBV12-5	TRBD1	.	TGTGCTAGTGGTTTGGCTCCGACAGGGATAAAGGCCGGGGAGCTGTTTTTT	CASGLAPTGIKAGELFF